Below are 8 T cell receptor beta chains sequenced from a single sample in a study of blood T cell repertoires in COVID-19. Clones were sequenced by immunoSEQ multiplex PCR, and TCRdb holds only the in-frame ones, with some missing. The repertoire holds 100,000 or so clones, with 80% to 90% as singletons. The sequenced sample was peripheral blood. All receptors derive from a human donor in a cohort sampled during active COVID-19.

This clone was counted once. The rearrangement uses TRBV4-2 and TRBJ2-2; no clear D gene. CDR1 and CDR2 (germline): LGHNA, YNFKEQ. The length of the CDR3 is 18 residues. The V and J ends lost 2 bases and 2 bases respectively, with 18 bases between them. The CDR3 region is CASSQLLPWASNTGELFF. The CDR3 coding sequence is TGTGCCAGCAGCCAACTCCTCCCGTGGGCATCTAACACCGGGGAGCTGTTTTTT.

On this clone itself: A read error may account for a junction end that differs from germline. This chain connects TRBV7-3 to TRBJ2-5, with D hard to call. This CDR3 has 13 amino acids. Germline-derived CDR1 and CDR2 are SGHTA and FQGTGA. The CDR3: CASSLTPQETQYF. As DNA, the CDR3 is TGTGCCAGCAGTTTAACCCCTCAAGAGACCCAGTACTTC.

The chain carries TRBV5-1 and TRBJ2-3; TRBD2 matches 7 bases. The junction had 28 bases not matched to a gene; V was cut back by 5 bases and J by 4 bases. The CDR3 is 21 residues long. Germline lookup yields CDR1 SGHRS and CDR2 YFSETQ. The CDR3 region is CASSHRGGKLRPRDASDTQYF. The CDR3 bases are TGCGCCAGCAGTCATCGGGGAGGGAAATTGAGGCCCCGGGACGCCTCAGATACGCAGTATTTT.

The chain recombines TRBV2 with TRBJ1-6, with D unclear. The CDR3 is made up of 11 amino acids. The germline V and J ends were trimmed by 8 bases and 9 bases, with 8 bases remaining between them. CDR1 and CDR2 from the germline V gene are SNHLY and FYNNEI. The CDR3 DNA reads as TGTGCCAGCCAAGCAACTTCACCCCTCCACTTT. Amino acid sequence: CASQATSPLHF. The whole variable domain, filled in from reference TRBV2 and TRBJ1-6, reads EPEVTQTPSHQVTQMGQEVILRCVPISNHLYFYWYRQILGQKVEFLVSFYNNEISEKSEIFDDQFSVERPDGSNFTLKIRSTKLEDSAMYFCASQATSPLHFGNGTRLTVT.

The rearrangement joins TRBV5-1 to TRBJ1-1; D ambiguous. V shed 3 bases and J shed 3 bases, with 9 bases lying between them. The CDR3 is 13 residues long. CDR1 and CDR2 (germline): SGHRS, YFSETQ. CDR3 nucleotide sequence: TGCGCCAGCAGCTCGAGAATGGACACTGAAGCTTTCTTT. Its translation: CASSSRMDTEAFF.

This clone was detected only a few times. V and J are TRBV4-1 and TRBJ2-7; D possibly corresponds to TRBD2 (6 bases). The CDR3 totals 16 residues. Germline V gene sequence: CDR1 MGHRA, CDR2 YSYEKL. V lost 4 bases and J 3 bases, leaving 19 bases between the germline ends. Written as DNA, the CDR3 is TGCGCCAGCAGCCCACCGCTTGAGGGAGGAAACTACGAGCAGTACTTC. It codes for CASSPPLEGGNYEQYF.

V is TRBV10-3 and J is TRBJ2-5; 7 bases are shared with TRBD2. The junction had 6 bases not matched to a gene; V was cut back by 6 bases and J by 5 bases. Germline lookup yields CDR1 ENHRY and CDR2 SYGVKD. The CDR3 sequence is 13 residues long. The CDR3 DNA sequence: TGTGCCATCAGCCCGGGACTATGGGAGACCCAGTACTTC. It codes for CAISPGLWETQYF.

The V call is TRBV9, the J call TRBJ2-1; 13 bases are a match to TRBD2. Unmatched junction bases numbered 5, after V lost 0 bases and J lost 5 bases. The CDR3 is made up of 17 amino acids. CDR1 and CDR2 (germline): SGDLS, YYNGEE. CDR3 in amino acids: CASSVVGGTSGNNEQFF. In nucleotides, the CDR3 is TGTGCCAGCAGCGTAGTGGGAGGGACTAGCGGGAACAATGAGCAGTTCTTC. Full variable domain (remainder filled in from reference TRBV9 and TRBJ2-1): DSGVTQTPKHLITATGQRVTLRCSPRSGDLSVYWYQQSLDQGLQFLIQYYNGEERAKGNILERFSAQQFPDLHSELNLSSLELGDSALYFCASSVVGGTSGNNEQFFGPGTRLTVL.